These 6 T cell receptor beta chains originate from one sample sequenced in a study of radiation and T cells in renal cell carcinoma. TCRdb keeps only in-frame clones here, not all; method: immunoSEQ multiplex PCR. Here the sample spans about 95,000 clones, 86% being singletons. Time point: baseline pretreatment blood. Treatment of the sample: 15 Gy SBRT to primary tumor, nephrectomy 4 weeks later. The specimen was blood, collected from a patient whose treatment included radiotherapy and nephrectomy. Receptors were obtained from a man aged 45-65 years with renal cell carcinoma.

This rearrangement joins TRBV4-3 to TRBJ2-5, with D maybe TRBD2 (6 bases). V dropped 6 bases and J dropped 5 bases, with 19 bases sitting between them. This CDR3 spans 15 amino acids. Per germline, CDR1 LGHNA and CDR2 YSLEER. The CDR3: CASSPGLLFGETQYF. DNA of the CDR3: TGCGCCAGCAGTCCGGGACTCCTCTTCGGGGAGACCCAGTACTTC.

V gene TRBV13 combines with J gene TRBJ2-1; D possibly corresponds to TRBD2 (6 bases). V lost 4 bases to trimming and J lost 10 bases, with 20 bases between them. The CDR3 extends over 15 amino acids. Germline V lookup: CDR1 PRHDT, CDR2 FYEKMQ (reference sequence). The CDR3 loop reads CASSSRDSGRVEQFF. CDR3 nucleotide sequence: TGTGCCAGCAGCTCCCGGGACTCAGGGCGGGTGGAGCAGTTCTTC.

V gene TRBV6-1 combines with J gene TRBJ1-5, with D possibly matching TRBD1 (5 bases). Germline V lookup: CDR1 MNHNS, CDR2 SASEGT. The CDR3 runs to 16 residues. The germline V and J ends were trimmed by 1 base and 1 base, with 11 bases remaining between them. The CDR3 spells CASSEGTRESNQPQHF. The DNA for the CDR3 is TGTGCCAGCAGTGAAGGGACAAGGGAGAGCAATCAGCCCCAGCATTTT.

The CDR3 DNA sequence: TGTGCCAGCAGTCCCAACACAGATACGCAGTATTTT. It specifies CASSPNTDTQYF. The chain joins TRBV28 to TRBJ2-3; D not certain. Germline V CDR1 and CDR2: MDHEN, SYDVKM. V dropped 5 bases and J dropped 2 bases, with 5 bases sitting between them. This CDR3 comprises 12 residues.

This clone is a singleton in its sample. The chain is built from TRBV6-5 and TRBJ2-5, with 8 bases that match TRBD2. The V gene's germline CDR1 is MNHEY and CDR2 SVGAGI. Germline trimming cut 6 bases from V and 0 bases from J; bases unmatched to any gene: 3. The CDR3 is made up of 14 amino acids. The CDR3 spells CASRTSGYQETQYF. The DNA for the CDR3 is TGTGCCAGCAGAACTAGCGGTTACCAAGAGACCCAGTACTTC.

The rearrangement links TRBV6-5 to TRBJ2-7; 10 bases are a match to TRBD2. The CDR3 has 16 amino acids. Germline V gene sequence: CDR1 MNHEY, CDR2 SVGAGI. V lost 2 bases, J lost 6 bases, and 10 bases stayed unmatched. The chain's CDR3 is CASSYTLVSGRFEQYF. DNA for the CDR3: TGTGCCAGCAGTTACACGCTTGTTAGCGGGAGGTTCGAGCAGTACTTC.